This T cell receptor (beta chain) originates from a study of CD8 T cells in ankylosing spondylitis. General observations from the study: Some of the motif variants had earlier been found in reactive arthritis patients' fluid and blood. The study identified a TCR beta motif of fewer than 10 highly homologous variants that appeared characteristic of ankylosing spondylitis blood. In ankylosing spondylitis patients, matched synovial fluid reportedly showed significant enrichment of disease-linked clones.

Quantitative barcoded 5'-RACE was used to prepare TCR beta libraries. One entry per CDR3 protein results from TCRdb running MiXCR on the 5' RACE reads. The data hold 200,000 to 250,000 distinct CDR3 sequences, with 20% to 30% observed a single time. The CDR3 has 15 amino acids. V lost 5 bases to trimming and J lost 2 bases, with 14 bases between them. Germline V gene sequence: CDR1 SGHNT, CDR2 YENEEA. This clonotype was counted ten times or more. The target antigen is unknown. Specimen: blood, either unsorted or a sorted T cell fraction (not recorded which). This chain links TRBV11-3 with TRBJ2-3; D is possibly TRBD1 (6 bases). This sequence was found in a male donor with ankylosing spondylitis or in good health (not recorded which). CDR3 sequence: CASSGTPSFTDTQYF. The CDR3 coding sequence is TGTGCCAGCAGCGGGACACCCTCCTTCACAGATACGCAGTATTTT.